This T cell receptor (beta chain) was identified during a study of T-cell reconstitution after alpha-beta-depleted transplantation in children (dated by TCRdb to the mid-2010s). The study in broad terms: Using TCR repertoire profiling, the study followed T-cell immune reconstitution in a quantitative way in children after TCRalphabeta/CD19-depleted allogeneic hematopoietic cell transplantation.

Library preparation employed PCR. Sequencing took place on an Illumina HiSeq 2500. To normalize quantification of the TCRbeta repertoire, the TCR libraries were built with molecular barcoding that relied on unique molecular identifiers. TCRdb reworked the public reads: Q25 trimming with fastp, MiXCR clone assembly, productive beta chains retained. When rows share a CDR3 protein, they turn into one entry using the most common DNA and genes. This sample gives more than 85,000 distinct CDR3 sequences in total; approximately 10% of them show up just once. The ten largest account for roughly 8% of the sample. This clonotype was seen many times. Its antigen is currently not known. It has no much larger one-base neighbor in the sample; base qualities were not kept. Measured from the cysteine to the phenylalanine, the CDR3 is 13 residues long. Of the read, only the CDR3 DNA is kept; its 39 bases are in frame from base 1. A distance of 14 bases separates the germline ends of V and J, which lose 4 bases and 10 bases respectively.

The receptor was isolated from a human donor who donated a stem cell graft to a child with acute lymphoblastic leukemia. The rearranged chain carries TRBV12-3 or TRBV12-4 and TRBJ2-1; the D gene lacks a confident call. The material was PBMCs from the stem cell graft donor, obtained from the stem cell graft. In nucleotides, the sequence is TGTGCCAGCAGTTCCTCCCGAGAAGGAGAGCAGTTCTTC. It encodes CASSSSREGEQFF.